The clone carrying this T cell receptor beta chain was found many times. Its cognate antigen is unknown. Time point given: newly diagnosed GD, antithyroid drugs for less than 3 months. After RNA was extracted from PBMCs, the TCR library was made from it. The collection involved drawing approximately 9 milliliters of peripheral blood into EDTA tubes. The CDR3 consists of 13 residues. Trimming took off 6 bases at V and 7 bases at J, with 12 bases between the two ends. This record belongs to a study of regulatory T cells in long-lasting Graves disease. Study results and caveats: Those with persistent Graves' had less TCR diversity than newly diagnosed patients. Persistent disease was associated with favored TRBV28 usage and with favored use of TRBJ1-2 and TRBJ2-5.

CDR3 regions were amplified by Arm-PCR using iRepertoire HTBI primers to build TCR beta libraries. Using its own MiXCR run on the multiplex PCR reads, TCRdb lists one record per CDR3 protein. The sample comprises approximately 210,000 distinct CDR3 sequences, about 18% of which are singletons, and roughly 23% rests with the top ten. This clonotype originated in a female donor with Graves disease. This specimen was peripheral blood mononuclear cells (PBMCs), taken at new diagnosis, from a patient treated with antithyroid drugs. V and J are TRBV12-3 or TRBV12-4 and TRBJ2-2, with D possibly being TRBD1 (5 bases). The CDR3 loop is CASSRNQGGELFF. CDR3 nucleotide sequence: TGTGCCAGCAGCCGGAATCAGGGCGGGGAGCTGTTTTTT.